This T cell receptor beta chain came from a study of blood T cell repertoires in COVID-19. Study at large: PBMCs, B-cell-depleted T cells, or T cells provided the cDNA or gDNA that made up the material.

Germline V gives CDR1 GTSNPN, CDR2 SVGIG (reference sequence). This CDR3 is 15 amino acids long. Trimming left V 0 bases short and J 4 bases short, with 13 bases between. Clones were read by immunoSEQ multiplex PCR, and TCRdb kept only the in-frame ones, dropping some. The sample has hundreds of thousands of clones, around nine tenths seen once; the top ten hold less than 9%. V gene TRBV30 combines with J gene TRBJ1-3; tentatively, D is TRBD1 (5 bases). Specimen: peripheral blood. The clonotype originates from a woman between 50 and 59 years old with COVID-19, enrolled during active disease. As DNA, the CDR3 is TGTGCCTGGAGTGTTACAGGTAGCCCCGGAAACACCATATATTTT. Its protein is CAWSVTGSPGNTIYF.